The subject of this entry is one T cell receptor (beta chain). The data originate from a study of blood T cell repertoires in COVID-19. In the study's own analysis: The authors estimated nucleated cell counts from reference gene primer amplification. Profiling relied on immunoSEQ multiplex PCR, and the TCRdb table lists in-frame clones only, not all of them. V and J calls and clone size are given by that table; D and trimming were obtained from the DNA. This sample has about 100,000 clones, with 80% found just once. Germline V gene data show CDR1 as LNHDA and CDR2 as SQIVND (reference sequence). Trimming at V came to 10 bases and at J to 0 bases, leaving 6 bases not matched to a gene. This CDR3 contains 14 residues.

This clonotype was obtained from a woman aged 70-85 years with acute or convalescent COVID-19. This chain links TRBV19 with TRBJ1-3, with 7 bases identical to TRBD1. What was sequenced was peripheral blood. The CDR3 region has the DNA TGTGCCACCGTACAGGGGACCTCTGGAAACACCATATATTTT. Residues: CATVQGTSGNTIYF.